The 10 T cell receptor beta chains reported below all come from one sample, sequenced in a study of T cell clonotyping in hematopoietic cell transplantation. TCRdb's table, derived via immunoSEQ multiplex PCR, lists solely in-frame clones and lacks some. The sample has about 11,000 clones, roughly 90% seen once; the top ten hold about 13%. Time point in this sample: recipient sample about 28 days before transplant, after cytoreduction. The sample here was peripheral blood mononuclear cells, taken before stem cell transplant. Source of these receptors: a woman between 40 and 55 years old with acute myeloid leukemia. Some clones in this sample may be carry-over from other donors' samples.

The chain couples TRBV5-1 to TRBJ2-7; either TRBD1 or TRBD2 may supply D (5 bases each). The ends were cut back, 4 bases at V and 2 bases at J, with 13 bases in the middle. Per germline, CDR1 SGHRS and CDR2 YFSETQ. The CDR3 runs to 14 residues. The CDR3 coding sequence is TGCGCCAGCAGCCACCGAGGGGATGCCTACGAGCAGTACTTC. It specifies CASSHRGDAYEQYF.

CDR3 nucleotide sequence: TGTGCCAGCAGCTACTACAGGGGGCGCCCCACAAGGACCGGGGAGCTGTTTTTT. It is translated as CASSYYRGRPTRTGELFF. The chain is built from TRBV7-8 and TRBJ2-2, with 9 bases lining up with TRBD1. Germline V gene lookup returns CDR1 SGHVS and CDR2 FQNEAQ. CDR3 length: 18 amino acids. The V and J ends lost 4 bases and 5 bases, in that order; junction bases with no gene match: 14. Filled out from reference TRBV7-8 and TRBJ2-2, the complete variable domain reads GAGVSQSPRYKVAKRGQDVALRCDPISGHVSLFWYQQALGQGPEFLTYFQNEAQLDKSGLPSDRFFAERPEGSVSTLKIQRTQQEDSAVYLCASSYYRGRPTRTGELFFGEGSRLTVL.

This clone was seen a single time. The rearrangement links TRBV18 to TRBJ1-1; D is unresolved. Germline-derived CDR1 and CDR2 are KGHSH and LQKENI. The CDR3 runs to 13 residues. V was cut by 3 bases and J by 5 bases, with 10 bases left in between. CDR3: CASSPIQETEAFF. The DNA of the CDR3 is TGTGCCAGCTCACCCATCCAGGAAACTGAAGCTTTCTTT. Using reference TRBV18 and TRBJ1-1 for the parts outside the CDR3, the full variable domain is NAGVMQNPRHLVRRRGQEARLRCSPMKGHSHVYWYRQLPEEGLKFMVYLQKENIIDESGMPKERFSAEFPKEGPSILRIQQVVRGDSAAYFCASSPIQETEAFFGQGTRLTVV.

This clone has only one observation. The rearrangement uses TRBV7-9 and TRBJ1-1, with 8 bases fitting TRBD1. The germline V gene encodes CDR1 SEHNR and CDR2 FQNEAQ (reference sequence). V shed 5 bases and J 1 base; nucleotides not matched to a gene: 6. The CDR3 runs to 15 residues. The CDR3 DNA is TGTGCCAGCAGCCCCGACAGGGGAGGGAACACTGAAGCTTTCTTT. Translation gives CASSPDRGGNTEAFF.

The rearrangement joins TRBV25-1 to TRBJ1-2, with D unresolved. Germline V CDR1 and CDR2: MGHDK, SYGVNS. The ends were cut back, 8 bases at V and 0 bases at J, with 10 bases in the middle. The CDR3 has 13 amino acids. The CDR3 is CASSETPNYGYTF. The DNA of the CDR3 is TGTGCCAGCTCCGAGACACCTAACTATGGCTACACCTTC.

This clone came up a few times. This rearrangement joins TRBV19 to TRBJ1-1, with TRBD1 identical over 7 bases. Germline assignment: CDR1 LNHDA and CDR2 SQIVND (reference sequence). V shed 6 bases and J 1 base; nucleotides not matched to a gene: 5. This CDR3 is 14 amino acids long. The CDR3 reads CASSLGQQNTEAFF. CDR3 in DNA: TGTGCCAGTAGCTTGGGACAGCAGAACACTGAAGCTTTCTTT.

The chain links TRBV30 to TRBJ2-7; D may be TRBD1 (6 bases). From germline, CDR1 is GTSNPN and CDR2 SVGIG (reference sequence). CDR3 size: 14 residues. Trimming left V 1 base short and J 3 bases short, with 13 bases between. This chain's CDR3 is CAWSGGDTFYEQYF. Written as DNA, the CDR3 is TGTGCCTGGAGTGGAGGGGACACGTTCTACGAGCAGTACTTC.

The chain recombines TRBV21-1 with TRBJ1-2. TRBV21-1 is a known pseudogene. The CDR3 spans 14 residues. The CDR3 protein is CATVPAVDDYGYTF. The CDR3 DNA is TGTGCCACCGTCCCGGCCGTGGATGACTATGGCTACACCTTC.

The V call is TRBV27, the J call TRBJ2-3; TRBD1 matches at 7 bases. This CDR3 has 15 residues. The germline V gene has CDR1 MNHEY and CDR2 SMNVEV (reference sequence). The junction had 6 bases not matched to a gene; V was cut back by 6 bases and J by 0 bases. CDR3 protein: CASRHRDRSTDTQYF. The CDR3 DNA follows: TGTGCCAGCAGGCACCGGGACAGAAGCACAGATACGCAGTATTTT.

The chain is built from TRBV20-1 and TRBJ1-2; D is uncertain. Germline CDR1 and CDR2: DFQATT and SNEGSKA (reference sequence). The CDR3 runs to 11 residues. CDR3 sequence: CSTRGNYGYTF. The CDR3, as DNA: TGCAGCACAAGAGGGAACTATGGCTACACCTTC.